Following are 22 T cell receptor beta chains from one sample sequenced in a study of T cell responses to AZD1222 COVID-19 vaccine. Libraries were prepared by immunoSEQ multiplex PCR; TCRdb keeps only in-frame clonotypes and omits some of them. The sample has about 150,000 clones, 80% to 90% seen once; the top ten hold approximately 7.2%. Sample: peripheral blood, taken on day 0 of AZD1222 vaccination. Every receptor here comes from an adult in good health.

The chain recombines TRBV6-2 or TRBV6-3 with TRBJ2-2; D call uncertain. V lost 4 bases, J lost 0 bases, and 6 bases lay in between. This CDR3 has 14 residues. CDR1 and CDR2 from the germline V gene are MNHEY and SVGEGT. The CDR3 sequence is CASSSRPNTGELFF. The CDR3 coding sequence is TGTGCCAGCAGTTCACGGCCGAACACCGGGGAGCTGTTTTTT.

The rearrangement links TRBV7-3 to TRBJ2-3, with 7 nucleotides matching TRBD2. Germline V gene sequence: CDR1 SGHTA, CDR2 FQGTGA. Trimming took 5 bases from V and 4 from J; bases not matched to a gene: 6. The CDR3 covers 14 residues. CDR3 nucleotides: TGTGCCAGCAGCAGGACTGGGGGGGCAGATACGCAGTATTTT. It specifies CASSRTGGADTQYF.

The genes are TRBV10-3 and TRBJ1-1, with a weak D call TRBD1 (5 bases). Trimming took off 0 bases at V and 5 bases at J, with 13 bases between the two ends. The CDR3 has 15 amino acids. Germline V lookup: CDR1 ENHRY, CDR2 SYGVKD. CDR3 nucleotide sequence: TGTGCCATCAGTGAGTCTCGGGGGTTAGGGACTGAAGCTTTCTTT. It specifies CAISESRGLGTEAFF.

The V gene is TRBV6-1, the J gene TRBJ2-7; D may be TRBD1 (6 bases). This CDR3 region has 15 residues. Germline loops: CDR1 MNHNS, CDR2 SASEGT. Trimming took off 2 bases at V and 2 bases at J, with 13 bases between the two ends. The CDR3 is CASSEPGTNPYEQYV. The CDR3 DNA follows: TGTGCCAGCAGTGAACCCGGGACAAACCCCTACGAGCAGTACGTC.

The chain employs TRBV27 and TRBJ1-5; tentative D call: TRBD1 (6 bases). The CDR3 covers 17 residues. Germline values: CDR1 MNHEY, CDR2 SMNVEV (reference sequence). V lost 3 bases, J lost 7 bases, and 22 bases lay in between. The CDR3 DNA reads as TGTGCCAGCAGTTTGATTGGGGGCTCCCCAGTGAACCAGCCCCAGCATTTT. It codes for CASSLIGGSPVNQPQHF.

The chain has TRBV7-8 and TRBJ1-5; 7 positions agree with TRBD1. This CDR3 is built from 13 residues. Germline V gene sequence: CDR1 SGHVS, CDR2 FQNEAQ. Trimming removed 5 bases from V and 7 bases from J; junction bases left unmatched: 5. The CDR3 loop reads CASSLTGSQPQHF. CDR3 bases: TGTGCCAGCAGCCTGACAGGGTCCCAGCCCCAGCATTTT. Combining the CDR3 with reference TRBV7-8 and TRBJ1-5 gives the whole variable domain GAGVSQSPRYKVAKRGQDVALRCDPISGHVSLFWYQQALGQGPEFLTYFQNEAQLDKSGLPSDRFFAERPEGSVSTLKIQRTQQEDSAVYLCASSLTGSQPQHFGDGTRLSIL.

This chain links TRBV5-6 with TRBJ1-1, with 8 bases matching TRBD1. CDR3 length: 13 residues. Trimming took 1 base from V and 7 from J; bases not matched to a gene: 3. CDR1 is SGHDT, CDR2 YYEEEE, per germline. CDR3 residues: CASSLYDRGEAFF. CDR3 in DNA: TGTGCCAGCAGCTTGTACGACAGGGGTGAAGCTTTCTTT.

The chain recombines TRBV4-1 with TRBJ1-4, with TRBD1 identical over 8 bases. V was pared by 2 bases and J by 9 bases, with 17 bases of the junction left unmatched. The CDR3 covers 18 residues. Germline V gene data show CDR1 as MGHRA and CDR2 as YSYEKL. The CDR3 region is CASSQPQKRTGNSKKLFF. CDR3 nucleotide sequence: TGCGCCAGCAGCCAACCCCAGAAGCGGACAGGGAATTCTAAAAAACTGTTTTTT.

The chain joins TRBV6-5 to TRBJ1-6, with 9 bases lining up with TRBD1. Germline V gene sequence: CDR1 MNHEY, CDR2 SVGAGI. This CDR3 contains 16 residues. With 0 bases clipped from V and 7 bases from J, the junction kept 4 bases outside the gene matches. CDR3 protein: CASSYSRDRANSPLHF. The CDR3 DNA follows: TGTGCCAGCAGTTACTCTAGGGACAGGGCCAATTCACCCCTCCACTTT.

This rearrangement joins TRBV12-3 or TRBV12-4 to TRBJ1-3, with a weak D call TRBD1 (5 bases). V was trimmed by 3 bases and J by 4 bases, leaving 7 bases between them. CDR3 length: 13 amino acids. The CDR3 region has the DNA TGTGCCAGCAGTTTGACAGAGGGAAACACCATATATTTT. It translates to CASSLTEGNTIYF.

The DNA of the CDR3 is TGTGCCAGCAGCGTTGCGGGGGCCTCCTACAATGAGCAGTTCTTC. It encodes CASSVAGASYNEQFF. The chain couples TRBV9 to TRBJ2-1; tentative D call: TRBD2 (7 bases). Germline V gives CDR1 SGDLS, CDR2 YYNGEE. Trimming removed 2 bases from V and 0 bases from J, with 9 bases in between. The CDR3 has 15 amino acids.

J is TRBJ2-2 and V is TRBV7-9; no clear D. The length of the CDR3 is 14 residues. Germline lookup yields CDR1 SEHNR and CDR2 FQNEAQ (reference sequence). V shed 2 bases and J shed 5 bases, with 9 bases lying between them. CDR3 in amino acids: CASSLLSGTGELFF. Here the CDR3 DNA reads TGTGCCAGCAGCTTATTATCCGGGACCGGGGAGCTGTTTTTT.

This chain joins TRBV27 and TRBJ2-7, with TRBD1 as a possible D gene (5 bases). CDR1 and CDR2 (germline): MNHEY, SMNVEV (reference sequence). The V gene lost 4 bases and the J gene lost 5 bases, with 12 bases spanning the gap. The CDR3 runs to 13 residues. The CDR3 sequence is CASSYQGTDEQYF. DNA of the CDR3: TGTGCCAGCAGTTACCAGGGCACGGACGAGCAGTACTTC.

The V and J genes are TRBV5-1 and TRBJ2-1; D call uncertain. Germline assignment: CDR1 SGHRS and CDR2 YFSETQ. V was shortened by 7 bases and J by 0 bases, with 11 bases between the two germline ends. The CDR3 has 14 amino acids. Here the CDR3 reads CASGEENSYNEQFF. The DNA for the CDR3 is TGCGCCAGCGGGGAAGAAAACTCCTACAATGAGCAGTTCTTC. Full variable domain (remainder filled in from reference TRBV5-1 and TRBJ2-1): KAGVTQTPRYLIKTRGQQVTLSCSPISGHRSVSWYQQTPGQGLQFLFEYFSETQRNKGNFPGRFSGRQFSNSRSEMNVSTLELGDSALYLCASGEENSYNEQFFGPGTRLTVL.

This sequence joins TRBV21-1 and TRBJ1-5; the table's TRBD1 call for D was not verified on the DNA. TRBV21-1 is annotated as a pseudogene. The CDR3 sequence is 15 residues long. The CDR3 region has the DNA TGTGCCAGCGGCCCACAGGGGTCGAGCAATCAGCCCCAGCATTTT. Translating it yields CASGPQGSSNQPQHF.

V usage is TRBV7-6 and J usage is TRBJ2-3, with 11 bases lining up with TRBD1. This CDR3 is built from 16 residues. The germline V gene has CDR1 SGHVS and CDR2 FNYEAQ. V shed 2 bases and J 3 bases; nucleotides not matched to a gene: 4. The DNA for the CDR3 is TGTGCCAGCAGCTTAACCGGGACAGGGGGGACAGATACGCAGTATTTT. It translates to CASSLTGTGGTDTQYF. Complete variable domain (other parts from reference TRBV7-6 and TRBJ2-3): GAGVSQSPRYKVTKRGQDVALRCDPISGHVSLYWYRQALGQGPEFLTYFNYEAQQDKSGLPNDRFSAERPEGSISTLTIQRTEQRDSAMYRCASSLTGTGGTDTQYFGPGTRLTVL.

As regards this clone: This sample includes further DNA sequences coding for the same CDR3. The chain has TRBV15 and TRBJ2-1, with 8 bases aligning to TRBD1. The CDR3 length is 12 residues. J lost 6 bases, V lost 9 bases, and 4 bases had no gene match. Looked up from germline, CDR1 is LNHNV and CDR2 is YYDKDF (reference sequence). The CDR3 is CATRQGSNEQFF. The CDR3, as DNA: TGTGCCACTAGACAGGGGAGCAATGAGCAGTTCTTC.

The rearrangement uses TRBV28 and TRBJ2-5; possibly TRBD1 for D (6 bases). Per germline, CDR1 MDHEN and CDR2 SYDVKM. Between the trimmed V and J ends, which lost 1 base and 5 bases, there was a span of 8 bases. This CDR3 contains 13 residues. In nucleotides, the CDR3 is TGTGCCAGCAGTTTATTGGGGGCGGAGACCCAGTACTTC. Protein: CASSLLGAETQYF.

This CDR3 is CARSLVRTSNQPQHF. CDR3 nucleotides: TGTGCCAGAAGCTTGGTCAGAACTAGCAATCAGCCCCAGCATTTT. The chain combines TRBV5-3 with TRBJ1-5, with D hard to call. TRBV5-3 is labeled an ORF, and its function is uncertain. Trimming pared 0 bases from V and 0 bases from J, leaving 7 bases between. This CDR3 region has 15 residues.

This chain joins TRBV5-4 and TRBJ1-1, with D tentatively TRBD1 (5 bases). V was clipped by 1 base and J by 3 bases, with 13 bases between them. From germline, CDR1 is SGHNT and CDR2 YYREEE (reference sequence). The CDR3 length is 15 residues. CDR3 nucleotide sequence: TGTGCCAGCAGCTTGAAGAGACAGTCTGACACTGAAGCTTTCTTT. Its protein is CASSLKRQSDTEAFF.

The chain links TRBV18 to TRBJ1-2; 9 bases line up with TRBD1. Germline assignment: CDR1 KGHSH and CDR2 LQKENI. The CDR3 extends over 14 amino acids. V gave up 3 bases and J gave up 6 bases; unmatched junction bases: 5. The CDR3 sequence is CASSPPGQGHGYTF. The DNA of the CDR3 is TGTGCCAGCTCACCTCCGGGACAGGGACATGGCTACACCTTC.

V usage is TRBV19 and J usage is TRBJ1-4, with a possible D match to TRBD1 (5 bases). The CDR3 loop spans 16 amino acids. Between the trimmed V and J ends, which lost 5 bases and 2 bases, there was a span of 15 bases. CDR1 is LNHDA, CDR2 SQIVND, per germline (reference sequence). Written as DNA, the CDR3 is TGTGCCAGTAGTGTCGCGTCGAGGGGCACTAATGAAAAACTGTTTTTT. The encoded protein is CASSVASRGTNEKLFF.